The clone carrying this T cell receptor (beta chain) appeared once. Its antigen remains unknown. This CDR3 has 14 amino acids. Germline CDR1 reads SGHVS; CDR2 reads FNYEAQ. V shed 5 bases, J shed 4 bases, and the junction held 6 bases outside the gene matches. This record belongs to a study of beta chain features in type 1 diabetes. Study-wide results and caveats: TCRB CDR3s from Type 1 diabetes patients were moderately but significantly shorter in all four CD4+ subsets.

Isolated RNA was reverse transcribed in full, so expressed TCRB transcripts were sequenced. Method: immunoSEQ multiplex PCR; TCRdb's copy keeps in-frame clones and lacks some. This table has around 30,000 clones, roughly 61% appearing once. The chain links TRBV7-6 to TRBJ2-5; 8 nucleotides line up with TRBD1. Sequencing used Tregs from blood. This TCR was recovered from a woman under 40 with type 1 diabetes. In DNA, the CDR3 is TGTGCCAGCAGCCGCGCAGGGGGCTCAGAGACCCAGTACTTC. Translated: CASSRAGGSETQYF.